The T cell receptor beta chain under discussion was sequenced for a study of response to subunit inactivated influenza vaccine. TCRdb re-analysed the RT-PCR reads in MiXCR, keeping a single row per CDR3 protein. The sample has about 540,000 distinct CDR3 sequences, around 21% seen once. V shed 4 bases, J shed 6 bases, and the junction held 13 bases outside the gene matches. This CDR3 contains 16 residues. The germline V gene encodes CDR1 SGDLS and CDR2 YYNGEE. This clonotype was counted between two and nine times. The same data also went into a second study, on T cells expressing NK-cell markers. According to that study: The cDNA for TCR beta came from 5'RACE template switching with UMIs. Source material for TCR beta repertoires consisted of sorted CD3+CD56+NKG2C+, CD3+CD56+NKG2C- and CD3+CD56-NKG2C+ T cells. Of eight sequenced donors, seven were HCMV-seropositive and one HCMV-seronegative. CD8+ T cells in roughly six donors included dominant NKG2C+ clonotypes at roughly 1.0-8%. The CD3+CD56-NKG2C+ fraction was also led by these clonotypes in a few donors.

This chain links TRBV9 with TRBJ2-3; the match to TRBD1 covers 8 bases. The sample was CD4+ T cells sorted from PBMCs, taken 11 to 12 days after vaccination. The receptor was derived from a man in his fifties or sixties who received an inactivated influenza vaccine. CDR3 DNA: TGTGCCAGCAGCACTCAAGGGACAGGTATTTATGATACGCAGTATTTT. It codes for CASSTQGTGIYDTQYF.